Described below is a single TCR beta chain sequence and its context. Sequence at one end of the junction differs from germline and may be a read error. This CDR3 is built from 15 residues. Looked up from germline, CDR1 is SGHRS and CDR2 is YFSETQ. Primers for the PCR totalled 60 Vbeta and 13 Jbeta. Assay: immunoSEQ multiplex PCR; the TCRdb copy retains only in-frame clones and omits some. Of 100,000 to 150,000 clones listed, approximately 10% were seen once; the top ten hold roughly 4.2%. These data come from a study of cytomegalovirus exposure and HLA in healthy donors. The TCR originated in a young woman in good health and CMV-seropositive. The sample was PBMCs. V usage is TRBV5-1 and J usage is TRBJ2-7; D perhaps matches TRBD2 (5 bases). The CDR3 region has the DNA TGCACCAGCAGCCTCCCCGGAGGCGTAGGTGACGAGCAGTACTTC. Encoded protein: CTSSLPGGVGDEQYF.